Listed below are T cell receptor beta chains from one sample, sequenced in a study of blood T cells in healthy people across ages. TCRdb analysed the 5' RACE reads with MiXCR anew, one entry per CDR3 protein. This sample carries more than 600,000 distinct CDR3 sequences, approximately 25% of them seen once, and the ten largest clones take under 10%. These same records also appear under a second study, on T cells of mothers and their children.

Sequencing was performed on blood. Source of these receptors: a boy younger than 18 in good health. The conserved cysteine and the conserved F or W are not part of the CDR3 here.

V gene,CDR3 protein
TRBV12-3/TRBV12-4,ASSLLSRYEQY
TRBV12-3/TRBV12-4,ASSLDGGGLMNTEAF
TRBV5-1,ASRGSGGAPDTQY
TRBV7-2,ASSLAGAGGTYIQY
TRBV14,ASSQKSEDIQY
TRBV7-3,ASSLSGQSGANVLT
TRBV5-4,ASSRAGGGVFTDTQY
TRBV7-3,ASSFVPGGPSDTQY
TRBV15,ATSRDTSGRETQY
TRBV3-1,ASSQLLSGANVLT
TRBV5-1,ASSLGRGKIYEQY
TRBV6-5,ASSPETGRAYEQY
TRBV6-6,ASQMFQETQY
TRBV5-1,ASSYLAGEVNEQF
TRBV11-2,ASSLVGTGAAYEQY
TRBV7-6,ASSARTSGIIHEQF
TRBV19,ASREGAGYGYT
TRBV12-3/TRBV12-4,ASNPGVYNSPLH
TRBV12-5,ASGLVPGAPGYEQF
TRBV20-1,SAARALNQPQH
TRBV5-1,ASSLADTEAF
TRBV24-1,ATSDIKGMDTQY
TRBV4-3,ASSQVQLDSNEQF
TRBV5-1,ASSLAQVATDTQY
TRBV7-2,ASSLEAAGAGYGYT
TRBV6-2/TRBV6-3,ASSKGKTGGPQQETQY
TRBV29-1,SVTTISTAREQY
TRBV28,ASTAVGESIQY
TRBV7-2,ASSLQGRTDTQY
TRBV4-2,ASSQEVGRTRWADTQY
TRBV13,ASSPGRDLAEQY
TRBV29-1,SVATSGVSADTQY
TRBV4-3,ASSGDSYTDTQY
TRBV20-1,SAKTGTSGIGTKNIQY
TRBV6-5,ASAQTWRGEVE
TRBV7-9,ASSSSVNEQF
TRBV29-1,SVEAALTSGDEQF
TRBV11-2,ASSFRDSAGEQY